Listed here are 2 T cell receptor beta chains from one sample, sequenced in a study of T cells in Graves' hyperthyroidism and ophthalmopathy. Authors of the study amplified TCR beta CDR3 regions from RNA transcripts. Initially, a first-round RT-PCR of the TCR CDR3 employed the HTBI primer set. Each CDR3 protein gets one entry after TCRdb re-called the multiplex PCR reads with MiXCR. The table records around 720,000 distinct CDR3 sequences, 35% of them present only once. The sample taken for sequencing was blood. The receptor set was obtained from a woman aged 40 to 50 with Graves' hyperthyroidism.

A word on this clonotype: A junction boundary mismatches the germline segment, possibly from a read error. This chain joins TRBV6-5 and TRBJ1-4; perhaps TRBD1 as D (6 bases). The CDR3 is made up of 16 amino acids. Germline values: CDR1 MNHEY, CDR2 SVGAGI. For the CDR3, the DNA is TGTGCCAGCAGTTACAGCAGGGGACCGGCTAATGAAAAACTGTCTTTT. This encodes CASSYSRGPANEKLSF.

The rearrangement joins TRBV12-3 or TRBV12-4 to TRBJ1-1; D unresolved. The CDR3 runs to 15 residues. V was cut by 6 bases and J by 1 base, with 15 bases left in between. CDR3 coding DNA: TGTGCCAGCAGCCAAGGTACCCCAGCGAACACTGAAGCTTTCTTT. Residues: CASSQGTPANTEAFF.